This entry is about one TCR beta chain. What it recognizes is unknown. This record comes from a study of post-analysis software for immune sequencing data. Turning to the study itself: There were relapsing-remitting, secondary progressive and progressive-relapsing multiple sclerosis among the disease courses included.

CDR3 length: 15 amino acids. Trimming at V came to 6 bases and at J to 6 bases, leaving 8 bases not matched to a gene. Germline CDR1 is MNHEY and CDR2 is SMNVEV (reference sequence). Carried by the TCR beta cDNA libraries were unique molecular identifiers. cDNA molecules numbering around 500,000 came from approximately 1 to 10 million T cells. TCRdb reprocessed the PCR reads via MiXCR and lists one record per CDR3 protein. The sample comprises around 400,000 distinct CDR3 sequences, around 33% of which are singletons, and 13% rests with the top ten. Study-wide findings and caveats: Compared with controls, patients had more of about 5 TRBV segments, including TRBV5-6, TRBV5-1 and TRBV20-1.

The rearrangement links TRBV27 to TRBJ1-5, with 10 bases matching TRBD1. This TCR derives from a girl under 18 with multiple sclerosis. Sequencing was done on a sample of blood. CDR3 nucleotides: TGTGCCAGCAGACGACAGGGGGCAAGTGGTCAGCCCCAGCATTTT. It codes for CASRRQGASGQPQHF.